These T cell receptor beta chains were read from a single sample in a study of blood T cell repertoires in COVID-19. TCRdb's copy holds only in-frame clones and misses some; the assay was immunoSEQ multiplex PCR. Of some 150,000 clones detected, 75% to 85% appear once; the ten largest clones hold 7.2%. Sequencing input: peripheral blood. The receptors shown here come from a woman in her forties or fifties in a cohort sampled during active or convalescent COVID-19. CDR3s include the opening cysteine and the closing phenylalanine or tryptophan.

>TRBJ1-2|TRBV5-8
CASSLYDGGGPGYTF
>TRBJ2-1|TRBV4-1
CASSPTTHSSYNEQFF
>TRBJ2-3|TRBV3-1/TRBV3-2
CASSQGGLDTQYF
>TRBJ2-3|TRBV4-1
CASSPRDRETDTQYF
>TRBJ2-1|TRBV5-4
CASSSQTGTSEFF
>TRBJ1-1|TRBV30
CAWISYRGLRGEAFF
>TRBJ1-5|TRBV7-9
CASSLLQENQPQHF
>TRBJ1-5|TRBV7-9
CASSLEGAGQPQHF
>TRBJ1-1|TRBV5-4
CASSLAGTPGLNTEAFF
>TRBJ1-2|TRBV11-1
CASSLAPGAWGYGYTF
>TRBJ1-2|TRBV5-5
CASRGTGWNYGYTF
>TRBJ2-1|TRBV19
CASSIRPPLQGAYNEQFF
>TRBJ1-2|TRBV21-1
CASICTGQITPTYGYTF
>TRBJ2-7|TRBV16
CASSVPGDYEQYF
>TRBJ1-2|TRBV10-3
CAISESRGGWDYGYTF
>TRBJ1-1|TRBV6-1
CASSEIVVREAFF
>TRBJ2-5|TRBV29-1
CSVRVGGQETQYF
>TRBJ2-3|TRBV7-8
CASSSRETGKRADTQYF
>TRBJ1-1|TRBV3-1/TRBV3-2
CASGRLGGTEAFF
>TRBJ2-3|TRBV14
CASSHTGGSTDTQYF